A single sample gave rise to the 12 T cell receptor beta chains below, sequenced in a study of tumor-infiltrating lymphocytes in primary liver carcinoma. Constant-region priming of about 0.5 ug total RNA yielded TCR beta cDNA. It was through three nested multiplex PCR rounds of slightly modified ARM-PCR that TCR beta libraries arose. TRBV1-TRBV30 forward primers and a C-beta reverse primer were used in the first two PCR rounds, which each ran for about 10 cycles. TCRdb re-analysed the multiplex PCR reads in MiXCR, keeping a single row per CDR3 protein. The profile shows fewer than 350,000 distinct CDR3 sequences, 65% of them singletons. Germline DNA was also extracted, and blood RNA derived from unsorted whole blood. The sample was peripheral blood. These receptors were collected from a man aged 35-49 years with primary liver carcinoma and hepatitis B virus infection.

This clonotype was seen many times. The chain links TRBV5-1 to TRBJ1-1, with unresolved D. From germline, CDR1 is SGHRS and CDR2 YFSETQ. Trimming cost V 5 bases and J 0 bases, with 8 bases left between them. The CDR3 length is 13 residues. CDR3 DNA sequence: TGCGCCAGCAGATCTAGCATGAACACTGAAGCTTTCTTT. Its translation: CASRSSMNTEAFF.

A word on this clonotype: A much more abundant neighbour one base away suggests this may be a read error. This chain connects TRBV6-1 to TRBJ2-1; perhaps TRBD1 as D (6 bases). Per germline, CDR1 MNHNS and CDR2 SASEGT. The CDR3 extends over 15 amino acids. In DNA, the CDR3 is TGTGCCGGCAGCCACGGAACAGGGAATGGGAATGAGCAGTTCTTC. This translates into CAGSHGTGNGNEQFF.

The chain couples TRBV5-1 to TRBJ2-5; 10 positions match TRBD2. This CDR3 has 16 amino acids. In germline, CDR1 is SGHRS, CDR2 YFSETQ. With V trimmed by 3 bases and J by 2 bases, 7 bases remained unmatched. The CDR3 here is CASSWPVLAGQETQYF. As DNA, the CDR3 is TGCGCCAGCAGCTGGCCGGTACTAGCGGGACAAGAGACCCAGTACTTC.

This clonotype was observed a handful of times. The V call is TRBV6-2 or TRBV6-3, the J call TRBJ2-3; the D is unclear. Germline V gene sequence: CDR1 MNHEY, CDR2 SVGEGT. The CDR3 has 16 residues. V lost 5 bases and J lost 5, with 20 bases in between. CDR3 amino acids: CASSHLGLGGEDTQYF. The CDR3, as DNA: TGTGCCAGCAGTCACCTCGGGCTCGGTGGGGAAGATACGCAGTATTTT.

Concerning this clonotype itself: This could be a read error, since a much larger clone is one nucleotide away. Since the CDR3 does not end with the conserved phenylalanine or tryptophan, this likely comes from a read error. The rearrangement joins TRBV10-3 to TRBJ1-2; D is perhaps TRBD1 (6 bases). Trimming cost V 3 bases and J 5 bases, with 19 bases left between them. CDR1 and CDR2 from the germline V gene are ENHRY and SYGVKD. This CDR3 is 16 amino acids long. For the CDR3, the DNA is TGTGCCATCAGTGATCCCAGGACAGCGGTTGGGTATGGCTACACCTTA. It codes for CAISDPRTAVGYGYTL.

V is TRBV30 and J is TRBJ1-2, with a tentative D call TRBD1 (6 bases). The CDR3 length is 12 residues. Germline loops: CDR1 GTSNPN, CDR2 SVGIG (reference sequence). V gave up 3 bases and J gave up 8 bases, with 13 bases separating them. CDR3 in amino acids: CAWRAGASGYTF. CDR3 sequence (DNA): TGTGCCTGGAGGGCAGGGGCGAGCGGCTACACCTTC.

The sample holds many counts of this clonotype. V gene TRBV29-1 combines with J gene TRBJ2-6; D might be TRBD2 (5 bases). V shed 3 bases and J shed 2 bases, with 8 bases lying between them. CDR1 is SQVTM, CDR2 ANQGSEA, per germline. The CDR3 sequence is 14 residues long. CDR3 loop: CSVDGVAGANVLTF. The CDR3 nucleotides read TGCAGCGTTGACGGGGTTGCTGGGGCCAACGTCCTGACTTTC. Combining the CDR3 with reference TRBV29-1 and TRBJ2-6 gives the whole variable domain SAVISQKPSRDICQRGTSLTIQCQVDSQVTMMFWYRQQPGQSLTLIATANQGSEATYESGFVIDKFPISRPNLTFSTLTVSNMSPEDSSIYLCSVDGVAGANVLTFGAGSRLTVL.

This CDR3 is CAWSTTATNEKLFF. CDR3 nucleotides: TGTGCCTGGAGTACGACCGCAACTAATGAAAAACTGTTTTTT. This sequence joins TRBV30 and TRBJ1-4, with D uncertain. The germline V gene has CDR1 GTSNPN and CDR2 SVGIG (reference sequence). The CDR3 runs to 14 residues. Trimming stripped 2 bases from V and 0 bases from J, with 7 bases between.

A note on this clonotype: A single base separates this from a much larger clone, so it may be a read error. The chain uses TRBV12-3 or TRBV12-4 and TRBJ2-7, with 7 bases aligning to TRBD1. The CDR3 length is 14 residues. V lost 5 bases and J lost 3; bases outside the gene matches: 7. CDR3 nucleotide sequence: TGTGCCAGCAGTCTAAGACAGGGAGACTACGAGCAGTACTTC. As protein: CASSLRQGDYEQYF.

This clonotype has at least ten counts. J is TRBJ1-6 and V is TRBV4-3; D might be TRBD1 (6 bases). The CDR3 runs 15 residues. Looked up from germline, CDR1 is LGHNA and CDR2 is YSLEER. Trimming took off 4 bases at V and 5 bases at J, with 12 bases between the two ends. The CDR3 loop reads CASSPARTDNSPLHF. CDR3 DNA: TGCGCCAGCAGCCCGGCGAGGACAGATAATTCACCCCTCCACTTT.

As concerns this clonotype: Given a much more abundant clone one base away, this may be a read error. V usage is TRBV4-2 and J usage is TRBJ2-5; a possible D gene is TRBD1 (6 bases). CDR3 size: 15 residues. Germline CDR1 reads LGHNA; CDR2 reads YNFKEQ. CDR3 sequence (DNA): TGTGCCATCAGCCCCGAGACAGGCGGTCAAGAGACCCAGTACTTC. Translating gives CAISPETGGQETQYF.

V gene TRBV4-1 combines with J gene TRBJ2-5, with D possibly TRBD2 on 6 matching bases. Germline V gene lookup returns CDR1 MGHRA and CDR2 YSYEKL. The CDR3 contains 16 residues. With 4 bases removed from V and 5 bases from J, the gap between germline ends came to 20 bases. CDR3: CASSRDHYEEGETQYF. Here the CDR3 DNA reads TGCGCCAGCAGCCGAGACCACTACGAGGAGGGGGAGACCCAGTACTTC.